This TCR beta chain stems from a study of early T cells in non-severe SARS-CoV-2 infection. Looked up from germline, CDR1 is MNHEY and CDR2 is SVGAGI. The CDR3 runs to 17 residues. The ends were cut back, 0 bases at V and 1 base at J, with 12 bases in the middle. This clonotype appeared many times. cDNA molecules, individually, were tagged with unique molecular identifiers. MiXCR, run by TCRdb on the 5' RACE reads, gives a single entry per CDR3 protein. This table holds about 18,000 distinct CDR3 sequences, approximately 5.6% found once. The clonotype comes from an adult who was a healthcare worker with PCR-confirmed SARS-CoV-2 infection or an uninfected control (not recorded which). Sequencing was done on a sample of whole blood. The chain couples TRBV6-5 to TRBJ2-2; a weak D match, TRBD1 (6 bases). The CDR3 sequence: CASSYSNQGWNTGELFF. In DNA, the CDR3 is TGTGCCAGCAGTTACTCGAATCAGGGGTGGAACACCGGGGAGCTGTTTTTT.